This T cell receptor beta chain was sequenced for a study of blood T cell repertoires in COVID-19 (dated by TCRdb to 2018 to 2020). With respect to the entire study: Samples from collaborators originated in the United States, Italy and Spain and spanned both the acute and convalescent phases of COVID-19. Nearly every sample came with metadata listing a de-identified subject ID, COVID-19 status, age in years and sex. Subjects who had been exposed to COVID-19, were actively infected with it, or had recovered from it provided the deeply sampled blood TCRbeta repertoires that made up the dataset. Where available, HLA class I and class II types were taken from metadata supplied by the sample provider and were not determined by assay-based typing. Samples came from the ongoing ImmuneRACE study (first 160 participants) plus 1,254 subjects from 6 global collaborators. The material from the prospective study consisted of cDNA or gDNA derived from T cells, B-cell-depleted T cells, or PBMCs. A freely available public database, intended as a resource for researchers studying the immune response to SARS-CoV-2, is where the repertoires were released. Overall results and qualifications from the work: Clinical and demographic metadata were provided uncurated, with the amount varying by source and participant.

The collaborating institutions used their own protocols to collect whole blood in K2EDTA tubes. For TCRbeta analysis, collaborator samples were shipped as frozen whole blood, as isolated PBMCs, or as DNA extracted from either sample type. Trimming takes 5 bases off V and 1 base off J; junction bases not matched to a gene: 1. From its cysteine to its phenylalanine, the CDR3 spans 12 amino acids. Only the CDR3 DNA stays, 36 bases, in frame from base 1. In the germline V gene, CDR1 corresponds to SQVTM and CDR2 to ANQGSEA. As concerns this clone: This clone's antigen is unknown. Nothing much larger sits one base from this clone, and base qualities are not available.

TCRbeta CDR3 regions were amplified from genomic DNA by means of the immunoSEQ Assay, a bias-controlled multiplex PCR. As for the authors' bioinformatics: Nucleated cell counts per sample were estimated from amplification of reference gene primers within the assay. To quantify the absolute abundance of each unique TCRbeta CDR3 rearrangement, sequence reads were collapsed and filtered. For each sample, productive Simpson clonality was calculated as the square root of Simpson's diversity index across productive rearrangements. Not all clones reach the TCRdb copy of this immuneACCESS table, which keeps in-frame sequences only. Checked studies attribute under half of the gap to unresolved V genes and leave the rest unexplained. The V and J calls and clone size were taken over from that table, and D and trimming were inferred from the DNA. Within this sample are about 110,000 clones, with roughly 85% of them counted one time only. The leading ten clones occupy around 4.9% of the sample.

The sequence links TRBV29-1 to TRBJ1-2; 7 middle bases align to TRBD1. The receptor was isolated from a human donor in a cohort sampled during active COVID-19. The sequencing sample was made of peripheral blood. The CDR3 loop reads CSVRDSNYGYTF. The DNA sequence follows: TGCAGCGTTAGGGACAGTAACTATGGCTACACCTTC.